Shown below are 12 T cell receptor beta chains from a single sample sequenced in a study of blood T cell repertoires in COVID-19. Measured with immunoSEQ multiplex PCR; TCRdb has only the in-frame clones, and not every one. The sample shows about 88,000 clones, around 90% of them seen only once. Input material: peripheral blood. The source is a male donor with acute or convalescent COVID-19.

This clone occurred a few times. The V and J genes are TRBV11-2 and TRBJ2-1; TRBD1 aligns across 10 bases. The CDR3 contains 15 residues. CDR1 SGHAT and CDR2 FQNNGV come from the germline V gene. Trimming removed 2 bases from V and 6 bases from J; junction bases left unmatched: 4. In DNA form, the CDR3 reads TGTGCCAGCAGCTTACTCCGGACAGGGGGCAATGAGCAGTTCTTC. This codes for CASSLLRTGGNEQFF.

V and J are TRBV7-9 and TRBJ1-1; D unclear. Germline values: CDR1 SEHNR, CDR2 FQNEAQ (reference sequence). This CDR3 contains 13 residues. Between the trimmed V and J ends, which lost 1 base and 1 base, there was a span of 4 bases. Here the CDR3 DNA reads TGTGCCAGCAGCTTAGAAGCGAACACTGAAGCTTTCTTT. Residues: CASSLEANTEAFF.

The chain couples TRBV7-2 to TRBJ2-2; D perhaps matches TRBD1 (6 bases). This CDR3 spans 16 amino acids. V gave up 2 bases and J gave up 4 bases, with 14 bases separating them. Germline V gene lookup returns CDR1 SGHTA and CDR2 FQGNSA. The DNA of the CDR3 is TGTGCCAGCAGCTTACTTGTGGGGGCGATCACCGGGGAGCTGTTTTTT. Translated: CASSLLVGAITGELFF.

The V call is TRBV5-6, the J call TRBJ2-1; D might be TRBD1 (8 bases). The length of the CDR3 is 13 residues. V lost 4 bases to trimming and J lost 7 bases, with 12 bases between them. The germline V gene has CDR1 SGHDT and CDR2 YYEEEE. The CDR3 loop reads CASSQQGGNEQFF. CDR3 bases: TGTGCCAGCAGCCAACAGGGGGGGAATGAGCAGTTCTTC.

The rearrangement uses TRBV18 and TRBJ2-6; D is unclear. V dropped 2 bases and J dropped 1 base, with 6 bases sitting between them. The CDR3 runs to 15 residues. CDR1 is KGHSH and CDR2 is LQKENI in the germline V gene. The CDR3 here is CASSPGQSGANVLTF. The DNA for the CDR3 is TGTGCCAGCTCACCAGGGCAGTCTGGGGCCAACGTCCTGACTTTC.

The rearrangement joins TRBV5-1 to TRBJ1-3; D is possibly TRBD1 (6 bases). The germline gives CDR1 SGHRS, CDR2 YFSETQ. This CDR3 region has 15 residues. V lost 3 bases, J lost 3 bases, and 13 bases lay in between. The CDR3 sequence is CASSYSGEYGNTIYF. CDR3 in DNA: TGCGCCAGCAGCTACTCAGGGGAATATGGAAACACCATATATTTT.

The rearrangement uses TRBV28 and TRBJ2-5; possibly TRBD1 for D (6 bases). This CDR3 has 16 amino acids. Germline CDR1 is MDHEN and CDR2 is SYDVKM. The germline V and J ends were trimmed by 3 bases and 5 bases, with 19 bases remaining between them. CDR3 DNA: TGTGCCAGCAGTTTTGCTACAGGGAAACCGGAGGAGACCCAGTACTTC. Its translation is CASSFATGKPEETQYF.

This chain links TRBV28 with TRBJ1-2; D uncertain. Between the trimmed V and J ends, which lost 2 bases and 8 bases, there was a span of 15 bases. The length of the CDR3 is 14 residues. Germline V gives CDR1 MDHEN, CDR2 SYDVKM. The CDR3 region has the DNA TGTGCCAGCAGTTTAGGCTTTGAGGGCGGGGGCTACACCTTC. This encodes CASSLGFEGGGYTF.

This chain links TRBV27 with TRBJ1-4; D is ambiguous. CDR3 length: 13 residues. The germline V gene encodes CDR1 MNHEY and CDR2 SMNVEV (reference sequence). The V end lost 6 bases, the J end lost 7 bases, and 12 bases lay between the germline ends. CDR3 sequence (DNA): TGTGCCAGCAGGGGCCCCTCCGGTGAAAAACTGTTTTTT. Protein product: CASRGPSGEKLFF.

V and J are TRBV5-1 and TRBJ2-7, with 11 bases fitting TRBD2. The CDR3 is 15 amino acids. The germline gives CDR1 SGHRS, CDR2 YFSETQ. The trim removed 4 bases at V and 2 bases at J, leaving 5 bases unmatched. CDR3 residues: CASSLGTSGTYEQYF. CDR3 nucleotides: TGCGCCAGCAGCCTCGGGACTAGCGGAACCTACGAGCAGTACTTC.

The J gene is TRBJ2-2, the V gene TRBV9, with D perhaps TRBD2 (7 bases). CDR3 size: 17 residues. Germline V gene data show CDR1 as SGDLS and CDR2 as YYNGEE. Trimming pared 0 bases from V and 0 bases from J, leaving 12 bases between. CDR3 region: CASSVAAGATNTGELFF. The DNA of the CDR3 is TGTGCCAGCAGCGTAGCGGCGGGGGCTACGAACACCGGGGAGCTGTTTTTT.

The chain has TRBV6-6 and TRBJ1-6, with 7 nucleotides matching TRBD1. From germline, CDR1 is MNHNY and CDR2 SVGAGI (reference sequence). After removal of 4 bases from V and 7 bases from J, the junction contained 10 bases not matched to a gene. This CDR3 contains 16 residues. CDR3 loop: CASSFPTTGKNSPLHF. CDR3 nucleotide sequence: TGTGCCAGCAGTTTCCCCACGACAGGGAAGAATTCACCCCTCCACTTT.